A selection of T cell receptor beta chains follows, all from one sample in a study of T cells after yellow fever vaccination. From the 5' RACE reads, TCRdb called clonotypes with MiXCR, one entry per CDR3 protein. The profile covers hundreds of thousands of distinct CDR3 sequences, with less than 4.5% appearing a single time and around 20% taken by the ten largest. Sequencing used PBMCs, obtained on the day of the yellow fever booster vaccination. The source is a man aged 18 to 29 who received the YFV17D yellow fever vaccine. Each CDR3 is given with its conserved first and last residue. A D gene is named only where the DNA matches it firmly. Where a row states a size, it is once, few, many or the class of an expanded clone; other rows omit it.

CDR3 DNA: TGTGCCAGTAGCCGACTCTTCATGAACACTGAAGCTTTCTTT
CDR3 protein: CASSRLFMNTEAFF
V gene: TRBV19
clone size: many
J gene: TRBJ1-1
D gene: -

CDR3 DNA: TGTGCCAGCAGCCAAGGAAATAGCGGGGCTGTAAACATTCAGTACTTC
CDR3 protein: CASSQGNSGAVNIQYF
V gene: TRBV3-1
clone size: -
J gene: TRBJ2-4
D gene: TRBD2

CDR3 DNA: TGTGCCAGCAGTTTACCGGATCAAGAGACCCAGTACTTC
CDR3 protein: CASSLPDQETQYF
V gene: TRBV12-3/TRBV12-4
clone size: few
J gene: TRBJ2-5
D gene: -

CDR3 DNA: TGCGCCAGCAGCGGGACAGGGGTTGATGGGACTGAAGCTTTCTTT
CDR3 protein: CASSGTGVDGTEAFF
V gene: TRBV5-1
clone size: -
J gene: TRBJ1-1
D gene: TRBD1

CDR3 DNA: TGTGCCAGCAGCAAAGCATTCCGACTAGGGGTTGGGAACAATGAGCAGTTCTTC
CDR3 protein: CASSKAFRLGVGNNEQFF
V gene: TRBV21-1
clone size: many
J gene: TRBJ2-1
D gene: -

CDR3 DNA: TGCGCCAGCAGCTCAATAACAACCCGCGGACAGGGGGCTCCTGAAGCTTTCTTT
CDR3 protein: CASSSITTRGQGAPEAFF
V gene: TRBV5-1
clone size: few
J gene: TRBJ1-1
D gene: TRBD1

CDR3 DNA: TGTGCCAGCTCATCACCGGGACGGCAAGAGACCCAGTACTTC
CDR3 protein: CASSSPGRQETQYF
V gene: TRBV18
clone size: -
J gene: TRBJ2-5
D gene: -

CDR3 DNA: TGTGCCAGCAGCTTAGTTGGGGGAAACACCAATCAGCCCCAGCATTTT
CDR3 protein: CASSLVGGNTNQPQHF
V gene: TRBV7-2
clone size: many
J gene: TRBJ1-5
D gene: -

CDR3 DNA: TGTGCCAGCAGCTTGGGTAGGGACAGGGGGATTGAGCAGTTCTTC
CDR3 protein: CASSLGRDRGIEQFF
V gene: TRBV5-4
clone size: few
J gene: TRBJ2-1
D gene: TRBD1

CDR3 DNA: TGTGCCAGCTCATCGGGATCCGGGGAGCTGTTTTTT
CDR3 protein: CASSSGSGELFF
V gene: TRBV18
clone size: -
J gene: TRBJ2-2
D gene: -

CDR3 DNA: TGCGCCAGCAGCACAACAGCATACGAGCAGTACTTC
CDR3 protein: CASSTTAYEQYF
V gene: TRBV5-1
clone size: many
J gene: TRBJ2-7
D gene: -

CDR3 DNA: TGTGCCAGCAGCGAAGAAGCGGGGAACACTGAAGCTTTCTTT
CDR3 protein: CASSEEAGNTEAFF
V gene: TRBV4-2
clone size: many
J gene: TRBJ1-1
D gene: -

CDR3 DNA: TGCAGTGCTAGAGCGGACAGCTATGGCTACACCTTC
CDR3 protein: CSARADSYGYTF
V gene: TRBV20-1
clone size: few
J gene: TRBJ1-2
D gene: -

CDR3 DNA: TGTGCCAGCAGTTTAAGCGATAGCACAGATACGCAGTATTTT
CDR3 protein: CASSLSDSTDTQYF
V gene: TRBV12-3/TRBV12-4
clone size: many
J gene: TRBJ2-3
D gene: -

CDR3 DNA: TGCAGTGCTGCCCGGACAGGGGGAGCTTACAATGAGCAGTTCTTC
CDR3 protein: CSAARTGGAYNEQFF
V gene: TRBV20-1
clone size: many
J gene: TRBJ2-1
D gene: TRBD1

CDR3 DNA: TGCAGTGCTAGAAATTTTTTCGCAGATACGCAGTATTTT
CDR3 protein: CSARNFFADTQYF
V gene: TRBV20-1
clone size: -
J gene: TRBJ2-3
D gene: -

CDR3 DNA: TGTGCCAGCAGCGCGGACAGGGGCCAAGGGGGCTACACCTTC
CDR3 protein: CASSADRGQGGYTF
V gene: TRBV5-4
clone size: few
J gene: TRBJ1-2
D gene: TRBD1

CDR3 DNA: TGTGCCAGCAGCGGTATAGGGGATGAGCAGTTCTTC
CDR3 protein: CASSGIGDEQFF
V gene: TRBV9
clone size: many
J gene: TRBJ2-1
D gene: -

CDR3 DNA: TGCAGCGGGGACCCTGACACAGATACGCAGTATTTT
CDR3 protein: CSGDPDTDTQYF
V gene: TRBV29-1
clone size: many
J gene: TRBJ2-3
D gene: -

CDR3 DNA: TGTGCCAGCAGTTCGGACAGGGACCAAGAGACCCAGTACTTC
CDR3 protein: CASSSDRDQETQYF
V gene: TRBV28
clone size: -
J gene: TRBJ2-5
D gene: TRBD1

CDR3 DNA: TGTGCCACGACAAACAGGGTCGGCACTGAAGCTTTCTTT
CDR3 protein: CATTNRVGTEAFF
V gene: TRBV10-3
clone size: few
J gene: TRBJ1-1
D gene: -

CDR3 DNA: TGCGCCAGCAGCAACAGCCCTAACTATGGCTACACCTTC
CDR3 protein: CASSNSPNYGYTF
V gene: TRBV5-1
clone size: many
J gene: TRBJ1-2
D gene: -

CDR3 DNA: TGCAGTGCCCGGTCAGGGGATGGCACAGATACGCAGTATTTT
CDR3 protein: CSARSGDGTDTQYF
V gene: TRBV20-1
clone size: many
J gene: TRBJ2-3
D gene: -

CDR3 DNA: TGTGCCAGCAGGGGACTAGCGGGGGCCACTTTCTACAATGAGCAGTTCTTC
CDR3 protein: CASRGLAGATFYNEQFF
V gene: TRBV27
clone size: many
J gene: TRBJ2-1
D gene: TRBD2

CDR3 DNA: TGCGCCAGCAGCCCGTCGAGGGGCCGGGGGGAGACCCAGTACTTC
CDR3 protein: CASSPSRGRGETQYF
V gene: TRBV5-1
clone size: -
J gene: TRBJ2-5
D gene: -

CDR3 DNA: TGCAGTGCTAGATTCGGACAGGGCCGAGGTGAGCAGTTCTTC
CDR3 protein: CSARFGQGRGEQFF
V gene: TRBV20-1
clone size: many
J gene: TRBJ2-1
D gene: TRBD1

CDR3 DNA: TGTGCCAGCAGTTTGGGGGGGAATAACGAGCAGTACTTC
CDR3 protein: CASSLGGNNEQYF
V gene: TRBV12-3/TRBV12-4
clone size: many
J gene: TRBJ2-7
D gene: TRBD2

CDR3 DNA: TGCGCCAGCCAAGGGGATTACAAGGGTCTCGAGACCCAGTACTTC
CDR3 protein: CASQGDYKGLETQYF
V gene: TRBV5-1
clone size: few
J gene: TRBJ2-5
D gene: -